Listed below are T cell receptor beta chains from one sample, sequenced in a study of T cells in Graves' hyperthyroidism and ophthalmopathy. TCRdb used MiXCR to reprocess the multiplex PCR reads, holding one entry per CDR3 protein. Of 530,000 or so distinct CDR3 sequences in the sample, 46% are singletons; the top ten hold around 8%. The sequenced sample was peripheral blood or thyroid tissue (not recorded which). All receptors come from a woman between 18 and 29 years old with Graves' hyperthyroidism. CDR3s include the opening cysteine and the closing phenylalanine or tryptophan. The order of the fields is clone size, D gene, J gene, V gene, CDR3 DNA, CDR3 protein. A D gene is named only where the DNA matches it firmly. Only some rows state a clone size, as once, few, many or a class for expanded clones.

clone_size: many
d_call: TRBD1
j_call: TRBJ2-5
v_call: TRBV6-5
cdr3_nt: TGTGCCAGCATGAGGGTTGTCAGGGGGGAGACCCAGTACTTC
cdr3_aa: CASMRVVRGETQYF

clone_size: many
d_call: -
j_call: TRBJ2-2
v_call: TRBV5-6
cdr3_nt: TGTGCCAGCAGCTTTGAAGGAGTGAACACCGGGGAGCTGTTTTTT
cdr3_aa: CASSFEGVNTGELFF

clone_size: -
d_call: -
j_call: TRBJ1-4
v_call: TRBV6-4
cdr3_nt: TGTGCCAGCAGTGACCGCAGTGGGGCGGGAAAACTGTTTTTT
cdr3_aa: CASSDRSGAGKLFF

clone_size: many
d_call: TRBD1
j_call: TRBJ2-7
v_call: TRBV2
cdr3_nt: TGTGCCAGCAGTGACCCGGGACAGGGGTATTTGGGTTACTTC
cdr3_aa: CASSDPGQGYLGYF

clone_size: many
d_call: -
j_call: TRBJ1-1
v_call: TRBV7-8
cdr3_nt: TGTGCCAGCAGCTTATTCGGGGGAGGCAACACTGAAGCTTTCTTT
cdr3_aa: CASSLFGGGNTEAFF

clone_size: -
d_call: -
j_call: TRBJ2-2
v_call: TRBV19
cdr3_nt: TGTGCCAGTAATGGATATGGGGAGCTGTTTTTT
cdr3_aa: CASNGYGELFF

clone_size: few
d_call: -
j_call: TRBJ2-7
v_call: TRBV27
cdr3_nt: TGTGCCAGCAGTTTATCGTCGGCCAGAACCTACGAGCAGTACTTC
cdr3_aa: CASSLSSARTYEQYF

clone_size: once
d_call: TRBD2
j_call: TRBJ2-7
v_call: TRBV15
cdr3_nt: TGTGCCACCGGGACTAGCGGGGGTTACAATGAGCAGTACTTC
cdr3_aa: CATGTSGGYNEQYF

clone_size: many
d_call: -
j_call: TRBJ1-3
v_call: TRBV29-1
cdr3_nt: TGCAGCGTTGAGCTTGTTCGGGACAAATCTGGAAACACCATATATTTT
cdr3_aa: CSVELVRDKSGNTIYF

clone_size: -
d_call: TRBD1
j_call: TRBJ1-2
v_call: TRBV7-2
cdr3_nt: TGTGCCAGCAGCAGCGCGCAGGGGGGGTATGGCTACACCTTC
cdr3_aa: CASSSAQGGYGYTF

clone_size: -
d_call: TRBD2
j_call: TRBJ2-1
v_call: TRBV29-1
cdr3_nt: TGCAGCGCTACGACGGGGACTAGCGACGGGTTCTTC
cdr3_aa: CSATTGTSDGFF

clone_size: -
d_call: TRBD1
j_call: TRBJ1-2
v_call: TRBV9
cdr3_nt: TGTGCCAGCAACAAGGCAGGGGGCGGCAGTAACTATGGCTACACCTTC
cdr3_aa: CASNKAGGGSNYGYTF

clone_size: -
d_call: -
j_call: TRBJ1-4
v_call: TRBV13
cdr3_nt: TGTGCCAGCAGCTTAGCGGTAAAACTGTTTTTT
cdr3_aa: CASSLAVKLFF

clone_size: many
d_call: -
j_call: TRBJ1-1
v_call: TRBV6-5
cdr3_nt: TGTGCCAGCAGGTTCTCCAGGGTGAACACTGAAGCTTTCTTT
cdr3_aa: CASRFSRVNTEAFF

clone_size: many
d_call: -
j_call: TRBJ1-6
v_call: TRBV12-3/TRBV12-4
cdr3_nt: TGTGCCAGCAGCCAGGGTATTGGTTCACCCCTCCACTTT
cdr3_aa: CASSQGIGSPLHF

clone_size: -
d_call: TRBD2
j_call: TRBJ2-7
v_call: TRBV19
cdr3_nt: TGTGCCAGTAGTTCCCGACTAGCGGGGTATTACGAGCAGTACTTC
cdr3_aa: CASSSRLAGYYEQYF

clone_size: -
d_call: -
j_call: TRBJ2-2
v_call: TRBV10-3
cdr3_nt: TGTGCCACCTACAGCCCGGGAGGGGAGCTGTTTTTT
cdr3_aa: CATYSPGGELFF

clone_size: -
d_call: TRBD1
j_call: TRBJ1-5
v_call: TRBV6-6
cdr3_nt: TGTGCCAGCAGTCCGACAGGGAAGGGTCAGCCCCAGCATTTT
cdr3_aa: CASSPTGKGQPQHF

clone_size: -
d_call: -
j_call: TRBJ2-2
v_call: TRBV7-8
cdr3_nt: TGTGCCAGCAGCTTATCAGTCACCGGGGAGCTGTTTTTT
cdr3_aa: CASSLSVTGELFF

clone_size: -
d_call: -
j_call: TRBJ1-5
v_call: TRBV29-1
cdr3_nt: TGCAGCGTTGAAGTGGGGCAGGGAAAGGGAGAGACCCAGCATTTT
cdr3_aa: CSVEVGQGKGETQHF

clone_size: -
d_call: -
j_call: TRBJ2-5
v_call: TRBV20-1
cdr3_nt: TGCAGTGCCAGAGAAGGGGCCGCCCAAGAGACCCAGTACTTC
cdr3_aa: CSAREGAAQETQYF

clone_size: many
d_call: TRBD1
j_call: TRBJ2-7
v_call: TRBV24-1
cdr3_nt: TGTGCCACCAGTGATTCTAAAGGGACAGGGGACTCCTACGAGCAGTACTTC
cdr3_aa: CATSDSKGTGDSYEQYF

clone_size: few
d_call: TRBD1
j_call: TRBJ1-1
v_call: TRBV12-3/TRBV12-4
cdr3_nt: TGTGCCAGCAGTTTTGGGACAGGGCGCGACACTGAAGCTTTCTTT
cdr3_aa: CASSFGTGRDTEAFF

clone_size: -
d_call: -
j_call: TRBJ1-3
v_call: TRBV21-1
cdr3_nt: TGTGCCAGCAGCAATACCGGGACCGGCTACACTGGAAACACCATATATTTT
cdr3_aa: CASSNTGTGYTGNTIYF

clone_size: few
d_call: -
j_call: TRBJ2-1
v_call: TRBV7-2
cdr3_nt: TGTGCCAGCAGCTTAGAACCCGGGACTTGGGACGAGCAGTTCTTC
cdr3_aa: CASSLEPGTWDEQFF

clone_size: many
d_call: -
j_call: TRBJ2-7
v_call: TRBV2
cdr3_nt: TGTGCCAGCAGTGTGGGGAGTTTCTACGAGCAGTACTTC
cdr3_aa: CASSVGSFYEQYF

clone_size: -
d_call: TRBD2
j_call: TRBJ2-2
v_call: TRBV5-1
cdr3_nt: TGCGCCAGCCGTAGCGGGATAAGGAACACCGGGGAGCTGTTTTTT
cdr3_aa: CASRSGIRNTGELFF

clone_size: many
d_call: -
j_call: TRBJ1-5
v_call: TRBV12-3/TRBV12-4
cdr3_nt: TGTGCCAGCACTACAACACAGGGATATCAGCCCCAGCATTTT
cdr3_aa: CASTTTQGYQPQHF

clone_size: -
d_call: -
j_call: TRBJ2-3
v_call: TRBV9
cdr3_nt: TGTGCCAGCAGCGTAGTATCGGCGGCCACAGATACGCAGTATTTT
cdr3_aa: CASSVVSAATDTQYF

clone_size: many
d_call: -
j_call: TRBJ1-2
v_call: TRBV12-3/TRBV12-4
cdr3_nt: TGTGCCAGCAGTTTAGGAAGCGGCGCCCCTTTCTATGGCTACACCTTC
cdr3_aa: CASSLGSGAPFYGYTF

clone_size: once
d_call: -
j_call: TRBJ1-5
v_call: TRBV7-8
cdr3_nt: TGTGCCAGCAGCTCTTTTCATAGGGACAGCAATCAGCCCCAGCATTTT
cdr3_aa: CASSSFHRDSNQPQHF

clone_size: few
d_call: -
j_call: TRBJ2-5
v_call: TRBV5-1
cdr3_nt: TGCGCCAGCCAAAGGACTAACCAAGAGACCCAGTACTTC
cdr3_aa: CASQRTNQETQYF

clone_size: many
d_call: TRBD1
j_call: TRBJ1-5
v_call: TRBV2
cdr3_nt: TGTGCCAGCAGTGCGGGACAGCGCAATCAGCCCCAGCATTTT
cdr3_aa: CASSAGQRNQPQHF

clone_size: once
d_call: -
j_call: TRBJ2-5
v_call: TRBV29-1
cdr3_nt: TGCAGCGTTGTTGTGACAGGAAACCAAGAGACCCAGTACTTC
cdr3_aa: CSVVVTGNQETQYF

clone_size: many
d_call: -
j_call: TRBJ2-6
v_call: TRBV20-1
cdr3_nt: TGCAGTGCTATGCGGGGCCGGCAAGCCTCTGGGGCCAACGTCCTGACTTTC
cdr3_aa: CSAMRGRQASGANVLTF

clone_size: many
d_call: TRBD1
j_call: TRBJ1-1
v_call: TRBV20-1
cdr3_nt: TGCAGTGCTCGGACAGGGGGCTTTCCTGAAGCTTTCTTT
cdr3_aa: CSARTGGFPEAFF

clone_size: -
d_call: -
j_call: TRBJ1-1
v_call: TRBV5-1
cdr3_nt: TGCGCCAGCAGCTTGGAAATAGGGGCGATGAACACTGAAGCTTTCTTT
cdr3_aa: CASSLEIGAMNTEAFF

clone_size: many
d_call: -
j_call: TRBJ2-5
v_call: TRBV20-1
cdr3_nt: TGCAGTGCTAGAGGGGACTTGCAAGAGACCCAGTACTTC
cdr3_aa: CSARGDLQETQYF

clone_size: many
d_call: -
j_call: TRBJ1-5
v_call: TRBV20-1
cdr3_nt: TGCAGTGCTAGAGTAGGGACCCAGTTTGGTAATCAGCCCCAGCATTTT
cdr3_aa: CSARVGTQFGNQPQHF

clone_size: -
d_call: -
j_call: TRBJ1-1
v_call: TRBV20-1
cdr3_nt: TGCAGCCCAAACACTGAAGCTTTCTTT
cdr3_aa: CSPNTEAFF

clone_size: -
d_call: TRBD1
j_call: TRBJ2-6
v_call: TRBV7-2
cdr3_nt: TGTGCCAGCAGCCCACCGGGACAGGGGGCTACTGGGGCCAACGTCCTGACTTTC
cdr3_aa: CASSPPGQGATGANVLTF

clone_size: many
d_call: TRBD1
j_call: TRBJ1-2
v_call: TRBV27
cdr3_nt: TGTGCCAGCAGTTTATTCGGGACAGGGATCTGGCGAGGCTACACCTTC
cdr3_aa: CASSLFGTGIWRGYTF

clone_size: many
d_call: TRBD1
j_call: TRBJ1-2
v_call: TRBV6-5
cdr3_nt: TGTGCCAGCAGTTCCTACGACAGGGCTGGCTATGGCTACACCTTC
cdr3_aa: CASSSYDRAGYGYTF

clone_size: many
d_call: -
j_call: TRBJ1-1
v_call: TRBV12-3/TRBV12-4
cdr3_nt: TGTGCCAGCAGTTCGTGGACTTCACGGAACACTGAAGCTTTCTTT
cdr3_aa: CASSSWTSRNTEAFF

clone_size: -
d_call: -
j_call: TRBJ1-6
v_call: TRBV2
cdr3_nt: TGTGCCAGCAGTCCCCTGGTTGGGGGGGCCAGCTATAATTCACCCCTCCACTTT
cdr3_aa: CASSPLVGGASYNSPLHF

clone_size: -
d_call: -
j_call: TRBJ2-1
v_call: TRBV6-4
cdr3_nt: TGTGCCAGCAGTGACGAACCTTGGAGGGTACGCGGGCAGTTCTTC
cdr3_aa: CASSDEPWRVRGQFF

clone_size: -
d_call: -
j_call: TRBJ2-6
v_call: TRBV18
cdr3_nt: TGTGCCAGCTCACAGGGGATGTCTGGGGCCAACGTCCTGACTTTC
cdr3_aa: CASSQGMSGANVLTF

clone_size: many
d_call: -
j_call: TRBJ1-2
v_call: TRBV19
cdr3_nt: TGTGCCAGTAGTATCGCCACTCGCTATGGCTACACCTTC
cdr3_aa: CASSIATRYGYTF

clone_size: many
d_call: -
j_call: TRBJ2-3
v_call: TRBV5-1
cdr3_nt: TGCGCCAGCAGCTCCCCAAAGGGCACAGATACGCAGTATTTT
cdr3_aa: CASSSPKGTDTQYF

clone_size: -
d_call: -
j_call: TRBJ2-2
v_call: TRBV24-1
cdr3_nt: TGTGCCACCGAGTCGGGAAGAGGCACCGGGGAGCTGTTTTTT
cdr3_aa: CATESGRGTGELFF